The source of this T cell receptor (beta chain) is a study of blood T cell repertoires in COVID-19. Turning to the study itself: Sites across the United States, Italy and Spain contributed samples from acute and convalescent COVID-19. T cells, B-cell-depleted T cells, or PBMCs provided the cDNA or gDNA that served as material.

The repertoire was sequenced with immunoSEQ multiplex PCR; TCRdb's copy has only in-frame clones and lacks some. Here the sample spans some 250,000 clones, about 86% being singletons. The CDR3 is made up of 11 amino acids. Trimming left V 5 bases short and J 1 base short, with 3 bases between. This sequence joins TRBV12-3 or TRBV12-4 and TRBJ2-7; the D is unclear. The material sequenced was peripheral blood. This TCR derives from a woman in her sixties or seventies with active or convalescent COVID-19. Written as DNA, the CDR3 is TGTGCCAGCAGTACTTCCTACGAGCAGTACTTC. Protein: CASSTSYEQYF.